One T cell receptor beta chain is described in this entry. The data are from a study of blood T cell repertoires in COVID-19. Study information: The cDNA or gDNA used as material had been derived from T cells, B-cell-depleted T cells, or PBMCs.

Profiled with immunoSEQ multiplex PCR; TCRdb holds only in-frame clones, not every one. The repertoire has approximately 270,000 clones, 70% to 90% of them found once; the top ten carry 1.3% to 1.5%. Germline V gene data show CDR1 as SEHNR and CDR2 as FQNEAQ (reference sequence). Trimming pared 11 bases from V and 2 bases from J, leaving 15 bases between. The CDR3 is made up of 14 amino acids. Specimen: peripheral blood. The chain employs TRBV7-9 and TRBJ2-2; weak D call: TRBD1 (5 bases). The source is a man older than 75 with acute or convalescent COVID-19. The CDR3 spells CAGNGQLNTGELFF. Here the CDR3 DNA reads TGTGCCGGGAACGGACAACTAAACACCGGGGAGCTGTTTTTT.